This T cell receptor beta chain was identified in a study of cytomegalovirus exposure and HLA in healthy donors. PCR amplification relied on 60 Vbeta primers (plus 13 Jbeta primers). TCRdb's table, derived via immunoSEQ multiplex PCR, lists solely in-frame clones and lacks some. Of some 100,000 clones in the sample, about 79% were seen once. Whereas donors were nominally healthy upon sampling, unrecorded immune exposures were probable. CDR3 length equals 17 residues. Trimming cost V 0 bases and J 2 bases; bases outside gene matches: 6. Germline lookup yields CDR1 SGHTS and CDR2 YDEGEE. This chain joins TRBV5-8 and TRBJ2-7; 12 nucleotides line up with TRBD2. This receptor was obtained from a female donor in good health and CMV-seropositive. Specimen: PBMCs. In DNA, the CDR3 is TGTGCCAGCAGCTTGGGGGGAGGACTAGCGGGAACCTACGAGCAGTACTTC. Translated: CASSLGGGLAGTYEQYF.